This entry is about one T cell receptor (beta chain). This sample was included in a study of blood T cell repertoires in COVID-19. Whole-study context: PBMCs, B-cell-depleted T cells, or T cells were the source of the cDNA or gDNA that made up the material.

Here immunoSEQ multiplex PCR was the method, and the copy in TCRdb shows in-frame clones only, minus some. The sample has roughly 200,000 clones; roughly 80% are singletons. CDR3 length: 14 residues. Germline V CDR1 and CDR2: SNHLY, FYNNEI. V shed 11 bases, J shed 3 bases, and the junction held 7 bases outside the gene matches. The rearrangement links TRBV2 to TRBJ1-1; 12 bases agree with TRBD1. The sample taken for sequencing was peripheral blood. This clonotype was sampled from a woman of 80 years or more with acute or convalescent COVID-19. The CDR3 bases are TGTGCCGGGGGACAGGGGGCAACGGACACTGAAGCTTTCTTT. It yields the protein CAGGQGATDTEAFF.